This record looks at one T cell receptor (beta chain) sequence and its context. The V gene's germline CDR1 is MNHEY and CDR2 SVGAGI. CDR3 length equals 15 residues. Trimming at V came to 1 base and at J to 4 bases, leaving 1 base not matched to a gene. The data stem from a study of control samples from healthy donors and cancer patients. Only in-frame clones appear in the TCRdb table, and some are missing; sequencing was by immunoSEQ multiplex PCR. There are roughly 30,000 clones in the sample; around three quarters occur only once, and 20% to 25% lies in the top ten. Sample: PBMCs. The clonotype comes from a man in his sixties with head and neck cancer. V gene TRBV6-5 combines with J gene TRBJ2-1; 10 positions agree with TRBD1. CDR3 loop: CASSYLDRGYNEQFF. The CDR3 nucleotides read TGTGCCAGCAGTTACTTGGACAGGGGGTACAATGAGCAGTTCTTC.